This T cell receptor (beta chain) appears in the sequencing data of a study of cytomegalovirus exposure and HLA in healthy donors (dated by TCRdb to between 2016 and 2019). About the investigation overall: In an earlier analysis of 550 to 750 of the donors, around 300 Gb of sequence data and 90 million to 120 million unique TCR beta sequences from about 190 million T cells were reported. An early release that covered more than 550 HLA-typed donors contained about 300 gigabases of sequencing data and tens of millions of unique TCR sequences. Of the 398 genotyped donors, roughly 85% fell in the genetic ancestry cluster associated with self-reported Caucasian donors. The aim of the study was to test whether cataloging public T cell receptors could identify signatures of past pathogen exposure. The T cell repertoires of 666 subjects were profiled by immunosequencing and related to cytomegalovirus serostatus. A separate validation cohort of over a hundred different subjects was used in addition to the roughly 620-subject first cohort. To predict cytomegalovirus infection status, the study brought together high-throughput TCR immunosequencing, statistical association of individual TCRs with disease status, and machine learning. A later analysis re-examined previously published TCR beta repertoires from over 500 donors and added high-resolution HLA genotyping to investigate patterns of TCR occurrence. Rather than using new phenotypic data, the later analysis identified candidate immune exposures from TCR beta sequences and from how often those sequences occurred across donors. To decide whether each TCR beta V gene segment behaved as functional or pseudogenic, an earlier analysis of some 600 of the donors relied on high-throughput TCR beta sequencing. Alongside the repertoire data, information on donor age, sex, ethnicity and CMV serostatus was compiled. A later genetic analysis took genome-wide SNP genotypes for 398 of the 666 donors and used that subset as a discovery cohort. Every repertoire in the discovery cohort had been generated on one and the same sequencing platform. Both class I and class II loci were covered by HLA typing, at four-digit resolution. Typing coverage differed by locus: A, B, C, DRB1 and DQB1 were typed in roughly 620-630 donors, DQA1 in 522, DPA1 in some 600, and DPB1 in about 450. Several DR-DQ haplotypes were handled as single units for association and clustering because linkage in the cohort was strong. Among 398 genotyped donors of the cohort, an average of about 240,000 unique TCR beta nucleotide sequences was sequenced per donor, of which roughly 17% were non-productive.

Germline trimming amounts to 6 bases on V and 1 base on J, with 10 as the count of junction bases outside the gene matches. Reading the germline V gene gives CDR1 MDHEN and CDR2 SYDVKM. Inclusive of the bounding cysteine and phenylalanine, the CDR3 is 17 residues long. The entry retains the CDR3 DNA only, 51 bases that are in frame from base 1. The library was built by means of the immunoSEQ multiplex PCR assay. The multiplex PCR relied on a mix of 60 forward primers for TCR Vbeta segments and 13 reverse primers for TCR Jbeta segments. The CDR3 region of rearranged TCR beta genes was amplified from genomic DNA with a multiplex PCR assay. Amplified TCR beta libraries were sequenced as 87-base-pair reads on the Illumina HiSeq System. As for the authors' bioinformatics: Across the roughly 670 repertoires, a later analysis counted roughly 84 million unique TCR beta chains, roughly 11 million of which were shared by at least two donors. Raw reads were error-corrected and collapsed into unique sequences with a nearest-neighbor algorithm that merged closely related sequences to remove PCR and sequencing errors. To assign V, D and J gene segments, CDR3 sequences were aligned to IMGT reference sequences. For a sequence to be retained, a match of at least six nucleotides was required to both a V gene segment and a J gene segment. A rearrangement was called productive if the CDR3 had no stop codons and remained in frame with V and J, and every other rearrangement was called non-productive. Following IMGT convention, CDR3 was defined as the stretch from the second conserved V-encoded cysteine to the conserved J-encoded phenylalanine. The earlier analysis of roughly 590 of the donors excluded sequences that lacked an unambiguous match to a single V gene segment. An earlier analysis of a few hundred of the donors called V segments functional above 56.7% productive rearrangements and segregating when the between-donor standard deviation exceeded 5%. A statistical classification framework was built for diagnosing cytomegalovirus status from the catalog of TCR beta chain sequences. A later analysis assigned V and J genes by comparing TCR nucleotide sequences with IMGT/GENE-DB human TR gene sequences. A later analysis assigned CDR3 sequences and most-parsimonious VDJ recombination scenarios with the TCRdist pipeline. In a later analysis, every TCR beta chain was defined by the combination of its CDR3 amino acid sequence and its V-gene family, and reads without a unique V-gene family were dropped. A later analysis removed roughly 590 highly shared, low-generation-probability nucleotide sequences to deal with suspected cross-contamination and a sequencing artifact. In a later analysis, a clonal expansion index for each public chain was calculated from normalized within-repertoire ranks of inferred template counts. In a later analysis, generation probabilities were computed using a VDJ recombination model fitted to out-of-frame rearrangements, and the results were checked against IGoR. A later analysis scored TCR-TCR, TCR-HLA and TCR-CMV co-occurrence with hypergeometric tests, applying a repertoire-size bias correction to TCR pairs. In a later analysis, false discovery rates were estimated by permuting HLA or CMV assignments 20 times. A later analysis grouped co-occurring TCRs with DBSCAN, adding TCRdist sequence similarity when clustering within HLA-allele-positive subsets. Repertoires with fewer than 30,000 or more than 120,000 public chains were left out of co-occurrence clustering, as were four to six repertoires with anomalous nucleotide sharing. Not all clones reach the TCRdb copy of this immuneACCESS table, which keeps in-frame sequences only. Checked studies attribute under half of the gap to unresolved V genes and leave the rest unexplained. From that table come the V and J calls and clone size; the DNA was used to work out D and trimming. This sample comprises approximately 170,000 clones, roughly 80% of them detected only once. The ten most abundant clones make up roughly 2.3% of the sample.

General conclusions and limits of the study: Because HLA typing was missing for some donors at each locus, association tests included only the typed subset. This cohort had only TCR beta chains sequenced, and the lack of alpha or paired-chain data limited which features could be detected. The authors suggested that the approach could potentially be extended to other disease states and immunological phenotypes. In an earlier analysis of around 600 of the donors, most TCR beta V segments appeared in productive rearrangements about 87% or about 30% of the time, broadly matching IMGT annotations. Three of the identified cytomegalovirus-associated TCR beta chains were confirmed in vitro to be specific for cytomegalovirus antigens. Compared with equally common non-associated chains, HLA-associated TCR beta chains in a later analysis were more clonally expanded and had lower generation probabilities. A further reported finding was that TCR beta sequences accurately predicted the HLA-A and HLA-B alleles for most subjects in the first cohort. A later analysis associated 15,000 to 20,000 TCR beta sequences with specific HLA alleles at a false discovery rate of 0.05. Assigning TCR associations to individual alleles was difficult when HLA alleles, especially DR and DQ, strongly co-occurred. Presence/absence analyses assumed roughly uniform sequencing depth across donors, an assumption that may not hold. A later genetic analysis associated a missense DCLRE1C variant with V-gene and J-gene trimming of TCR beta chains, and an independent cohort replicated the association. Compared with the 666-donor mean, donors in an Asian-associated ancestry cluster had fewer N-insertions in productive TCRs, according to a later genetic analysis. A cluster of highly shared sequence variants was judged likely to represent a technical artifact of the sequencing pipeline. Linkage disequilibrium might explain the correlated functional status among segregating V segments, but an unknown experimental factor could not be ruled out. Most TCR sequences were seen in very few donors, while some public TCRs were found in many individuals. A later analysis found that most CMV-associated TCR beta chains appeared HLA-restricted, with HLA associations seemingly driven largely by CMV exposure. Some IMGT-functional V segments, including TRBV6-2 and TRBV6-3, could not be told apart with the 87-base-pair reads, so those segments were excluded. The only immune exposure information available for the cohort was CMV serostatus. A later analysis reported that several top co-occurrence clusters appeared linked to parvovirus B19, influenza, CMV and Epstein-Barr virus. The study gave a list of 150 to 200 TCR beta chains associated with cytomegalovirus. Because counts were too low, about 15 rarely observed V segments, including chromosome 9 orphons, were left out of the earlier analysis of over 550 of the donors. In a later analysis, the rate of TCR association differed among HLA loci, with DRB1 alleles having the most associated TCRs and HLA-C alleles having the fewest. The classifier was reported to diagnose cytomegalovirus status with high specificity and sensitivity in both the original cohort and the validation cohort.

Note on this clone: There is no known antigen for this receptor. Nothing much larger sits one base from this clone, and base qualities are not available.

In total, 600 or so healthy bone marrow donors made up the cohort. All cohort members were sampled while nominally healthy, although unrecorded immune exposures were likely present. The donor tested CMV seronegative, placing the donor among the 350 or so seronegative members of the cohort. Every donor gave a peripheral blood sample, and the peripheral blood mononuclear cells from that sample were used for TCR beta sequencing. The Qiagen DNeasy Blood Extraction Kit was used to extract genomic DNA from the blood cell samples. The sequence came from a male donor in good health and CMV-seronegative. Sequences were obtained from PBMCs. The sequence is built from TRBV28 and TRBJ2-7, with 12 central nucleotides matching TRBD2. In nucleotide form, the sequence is TGTGCCAGCAGCCGCGAGACTAGCGGGAGCGGGTCCTACGAGCAGTACTTC. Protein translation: CASSRETSGSGSYEQYF.